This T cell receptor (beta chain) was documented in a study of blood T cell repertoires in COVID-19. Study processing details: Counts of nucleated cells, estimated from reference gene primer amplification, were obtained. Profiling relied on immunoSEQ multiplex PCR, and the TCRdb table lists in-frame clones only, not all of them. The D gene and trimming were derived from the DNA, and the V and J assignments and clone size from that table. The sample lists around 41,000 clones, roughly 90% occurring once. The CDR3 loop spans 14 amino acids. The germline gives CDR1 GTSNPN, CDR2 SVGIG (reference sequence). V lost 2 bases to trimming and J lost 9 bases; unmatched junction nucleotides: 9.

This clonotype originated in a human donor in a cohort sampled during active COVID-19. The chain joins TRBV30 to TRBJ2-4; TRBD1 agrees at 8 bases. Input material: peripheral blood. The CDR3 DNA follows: TGTGCCTGGAGTTCCCATGGACAGGGACCCATTCAGTACTTC. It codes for CAWSSHGQGPIQYF.